The entry below gives a single T cell receptor (beta chain) sequence along with its context. Its binding antigen is unknown. Within one base of it there is no much larger clone, and no base qualities were kept. Preparation of the library involved 5' RACE. Sequenced using an Illumina HiSeq 2000. A universal primer binding site was added through template switching, and the final cDNA carried a unique molecular identifier so that TCR cDNA molecules could be counted accurately. First-strand cDNA for TCR alpha and beta chains was synthesized from specific primers in the conserved constant-segment region. To control for contamination, each cDNA library was double barcoded with a SMART-Mk sample barcode plus Illumina barcodes. TruSeq adapter sequences along with Illumina sample barcodes were introduced in two successive PCR steps. The TCR alpha and beta cDNA libraries were sequenced on the Illumina HiSeq platform using custom primers. The original methods were these. MiGEC was used to process raw reads and extract unique molecular identifiers, and MiXCR was used to find CDR3 positions. For each individual, recombination models were inferred using an EM algorithm with the repgenHMM and IGoR tools. The tcR package in R was used for shared clonotype analysis, with sharing normalized by the product of cloneset sizes. Out-of-frame nonproductive sequences were analyzed to study raw recombination free of thymic and clonal selection effects. Using fastp trimming at Q25 and MiXCR clonotype assembly, TCRdb reanalyzed the public sequencing data and kept in-frame beta chains. One record per CDR3 amino acid sequence lists the most common genes and DNA. TCRdb assigned the V and J calls; the authors' analysis was not used. In all, the sample holds some 300,000 distinct CDR3 sequences, and roughly an eighth of those were seen once. Clones ranked in the top ten supply roughly 7% of the sample.

The CDR3 covers 19 residues, taking in both the cysteine and the phenylalanine. Just the 57-base CDR3 DNA is kept, in frame starting at base 1. For CDR1 and CDR2, the germline V gene lists MNHEY and SVGEGT. Trimmed from V: 0 bases; trimmed from J: 0 bases; junction bases lacking a gene match: 8. Only healthy Caucasian donors were included. Three pairs of female monozygotic twins, all aged 18 to 29 years, were included in the twin cohort. Positive isolation kits from Invitrogen were used to isolate the CD4+ and CD8+ T cell populations. This specimen comes from a study of identical twins (dated by TCRdb to about 2016). For the study in its entirety: TCR alpha and beta repertoires from monozygotic twins, unrelated adults of various ages and cord blood were deep-sequenced to test whether fetal clonotypes persist. Replicate twin experiments were performed at different times using different library preparation protocols to rule out contamination.

The study at large found these results: Conclusions relied on cross-sectional statistical analysis, since the same donors could not be followed over many years. Fewer insertions were carried by abundant cord blood beta clonotypes; a weaker similar trend was observed in young adult naive repertoires, while no such trend was observed in memory repertoires. Compared with coincidental sharing between unrelated individuals, an excess of low generation-probability sequences was observed among out-of-frame TCR alpha sequences shared between twins. A weaker excess of twin sharing was found in beta out-of-frame sequences because the signal-to-noise ratio was lowered by fewer shared sequences. In monozygotic twins, out-of-frame TCR alpha sharing was systematically underestimated by recombination models, although the models agreed with sharing between unrelated individuals. Zero-insertion analyses could be partly confounded by invariant T cells such as MAIT and iNKT, though diverse VJ usage argued against such confounding for most clonotypes.

These data also featured in a second study, about yellow fever vaccine responses in identical twins. In that second paper, the authors write: The T cell response to vaccination in identical twins was reported by the authors to appear partly convergent and partly personalized. In identical twins, the study followed T cell clones that responded to the vaccine with precision.

The source material was CD8+ T cells sorted from blood. The clonotype comes from a woman aged 18-29 years in good health. The receptor chain draws on TRBV6-2 or TRBV6-3 and TRBJ2-2, with 9 middle bases fitting TRBD2. The CDR3 protein sequence reads: CASSYSGLAGPSNTGELFF. The DNA is TGTGCCAGCAGTTACTCGGGACTAGCCGGACCCTCGAACACCGGGGAGCTGTTTTTT.